Listed here are 19 T cell receptor beta chains from one sample, sequenced in a study of blood T cell repertoires in COVID-19. Measured with immunoSEQ multiplex PCR; TCRdb has only the in-frame clones, and not every one. Of about 330,000 clones in the sample, about nine tenths were seen once. Sequences were obtained from peripheral blood. The receptors were gathered from a man younger than 40 with COVID-19, enrolled during active disease.

The V call is TRBV20-1, the J call TRBJ1-2, with 7 bases lining up with TRBD1. V gave up 3 bases and J gave up 10 bases; unmatched junction bases: 5. The CDR3 loop spans 11 amino acids. Germline CDR1 is DFQATT and CDR2 is SNEGSKA (reference sequence). In nucleotides, the CDR3 is TGCAGTGCTAGCGCAGGGGGAGCCTACACCTTC. This sequence encodes CSASAGGAYTF.

The J gene is TRBJ2-3, the V gene TRBV4-2, with D tentatively TRBD2 (7 bases). The germline V and J ends were trimmed by 0 bases and 3 bases, with 10 bases remaining between them. The germline CDR1 and CDR2 sequences are LGHNA and YNFKEQ. The CDR3 has 15 residues. The CDR3, as DNA: TGTGCCAGCAGCCAAGAGGGGGGGCCTACAGATACGCAGTATTTT. Amino acid sequence: CASSQEGGPTDTQYF.

Only a few counts were recorded for this clone. The chain carries TRBV7-2 and TRBJ2-6; D not certain. Germline values: CDR1 SGHTA, CDR2 FQGNSA. The CDR3 sequence is 15 residues long. V lost 1 base and J 1 base, leaving 5 bases between the germline ends. CDR3 region: CASSLVPSGANVLTF. In DNA, the CDR3 is TGTGCCAGCAGCTTAGTCCCGTCTGGGGCCAACGTCCTGACTTTC.

The chain has TRBV18 and TRBJ1-1; 8 bases agree with TRBD1. From germline, CDR1 is KGHSH and CDR2 LQKENI. V shed 3 bases and J 0 bases; nucleotides not matched to a gene: 3. This CDR3 has 15 amino acids. CDR3 coding DNA: TGTGCCAGCTCACCCCCAGGGGGCATGAACACTGAAGCTTTCTTT. It encodes CASSPPGGMNTEAFF. Full variable domain (remainder filled in from reference TRBV18 and TRBJ1-1): NAGVMQNPRHLVRRRGQEARLRCSPMKGHSHVYWYRQLPEEGLKFMVYLQKENIIDESGMPKERFSAEFPKEGPSILRIQQVVRGDSAAYFCASSPPGGMNTEAFFGQGTRLTVV.

The chain employs TRBV11-2 and TRBJ2-7; TRBD2 aligns across 8 bases. With V trimmed by 8 bases and J by 2 bases, 5 bases remained unmatched. Per the germline V gene, CDR1 is SGHAT and CDR2 is FQNNGV. The length of the CDR3 is 13 residues. CDR3 protein: CASGTSSAYEQYF. For the CDR3, the DNA is TGTGCCAGCGGGACTAGTAGTGCCTACGAGCAGTACTTC.

This chain uses TRBV10-3 with TRBJ2-7; TRBD2 matches 13 bases. The V and J ends lost 4 bases and 2 bases, in that order; junction bases with no gene match: 5. Germline V gene lookup returns CDR1 ENHRY and CDR2 SYGVKD. The CDR3 contains 16 residues. The CDR3 region has the DNA TGTGCCATCAGTGGATCCGGGACTAGCGGGGCCTACGAGCAGTACTTC. Translation gives CAISGSGTSGAYEQYF.

CDR3 region: CASQSAVNRVGNTGELFF. The DNA of the CDR3 is TGTGCCAGCCAATCCGCCGTCAACAGGGTCGGGAACACCGGGGAGCTGTTTTTT. V is TRBV21-1 and J is TRBJ2-2; the D call of TRBD1 is as the table states it, not checked on the DNA. TRBV21-1 is a listed pseudogene. This CDR3 comprises 18 residues.

The chain combines TRBV28 with TRBJ1-1; the match to TRBD1 covers 7 bases. CDR3 size: 13 residues. Germline lookup yields CDR1 MDHEN and CDR2 SYDVKM. The trim removed 5 bases at V and 8 bases at J, leaving 8 bases unmatched. The CDR3 region is CASSIRTGLEAFF. For the CDR3, the DNA is TGTGCCAGCAGTATTCGGACAGGCCTAGAAGCTTTCTTT.

The chain carries TRBV18 and TRBJ1-2; 9 bases line up with TRBD1. Germline lookup yields CDR1 KGHSH and CDR2 LQKENI. The CDR3 length is 16 residues. V lost 3 bases, J lost 4 bases, and 9 bases stayed unmatched. The CDR3 reads CASSPTGTGNSYGYTF. The CDR3 region has the DNA TGTGCCAGCTCACCGACTGGGACAGGGAATAGCTATGGCTACACCTTC.

V and J are TRBV5-4 and TRBJ1-2, with 8 bases matching TRBD1. The ends lost 0 bases at V and 4 bases at J; junction bases unmatched: 8. The CDR3 contains 16 residues. Germline assignment: CDR1 SGHNT and CDR2 YYREEE (reference sequence). DNA for the CDR3: TGTGCCAGCAGCTTGGACCCGCAGGGGGCGGTCTATGGCTACACCTTC. Encoded protein: CASSLDPQGAVYGYTF.

The V gene is TRBV12-3 or TRBV12-4, the J gene TRBJ2-2; D is unresolved. The CDR3 runs to 11 residues. Trimming cost V 2 bases and J 8 bases, with 3 bases left between them. CDR3 in DNA: TGTGCCAGCAGTTTAATAGGGGAGCTGTTTTTT. Its protein product is CASSLIGELFF.

The V gene is TRBV5-1, the J gene TRBJ2-2, with 11 positions matching TRBD1. The V gene's germline CDR1 is SGHRS and CDR2 YFSETQ. The CDR3 consists of 17 residues. Trimming took 4 bases from V and 3 from J; bases not matched to a gene: 8. The CDR3 reads CASSGGTGGSDTGELFF. CDR3 sequence (DNA): TGCGCCAGCAGCGGAGGGACAGGGGGTTCGGACACCGGGGAGCTGTTTTTT.

The chain has TRBV5-4 and TRBJ2-3; 7 bases line up with TRBD1. This CDR3 contains 14 residues. Trimming cost V 5 bases and J 5 bases; bases outside gene matches: 8. Per germline, CDR1 SGHNT and CDR2 YYREEE (reference sequence). The CDR3 loop reads CASSPGQDRDTQYF. The CDR3 bases are TGTGCCAGCAGTCCAGGACAGGACAGAGATACGCAGTATTTT.

This clone was found once. The chain links TRBV5-1 to TRBJ1-1; 7 positions agree with TRBD1. The junction had 5 bases not matched to a gene; V was cut back by 0 bases and J by 3 bases. The CDR3 spans 15 residues. Germline V CDR1 and CDR2: SGHRS, YFSETQ. CDR3 DNA: TGCGCCAGCAGCTTGGGACAGGGATTGTACACTGAAGCTTTCTTT. Translating it yields CASSLGQGLYTEAFF.

The chain links TRBV11-2 to TRBJ1-1; D call uncertain. Trimming pared 8 bases from V and 6 bases from J, leaving 19 bases between. Per germline, CDR1 SGHAT and CDR2 FQNNGV. The CDR3 length is 14 residues. The CDR3 is CASCRSGGKAEAFF. The CDR3, as DNA: TGTGCCAGCTGTCGTTCAGGAGGGAAGGCTGAAGCTTTCTTT.

V is TRBV7-2 and J is TRBJ1-3; D unresolved. This CDR3 region has 17 residues. Germline V lookup: CDR1 SGHTA, CDR2 FQGNSA. Trimming shortened V by 5 bases and J by 0 bases, and 17 bases separated the two germline ends. In DNA, the CDR3 is TGTGCCAGCAGCCCCACGTCGGCGGGGAACTCTGGAAACACCATATATTTT. This gives the protein CASSPTSAGNSGNTIYF.

The chain is built from TRBV5-6 and TRBJ1-2; TRBD1 is a possible D gene (6 bases). Germline CDR1 reads SGHDT; CDR2 reads YYEEEE. The CDR3 totals 13 residues. V was cut by 2 bases and J by 9 bases, with 14 bases left in between. Written as DNA, the CDR3 is TGTGCCAGCAGCTTAGGACAGTCAGGGCGCTACACCTTC. Amino acids: CASSLGQSGRYTF.

This clone was picked up a small number of times. CDR3 nucleotide sequence: TGTGCCAGTAGTATAGTCTGGCAGGGGCCCAATAGCAATCAGCCCCAGCATTTT. Protein: CASSIVWQGPNSNQPQHF. The chain employs TRBV19 and TRBJ1-5; TRBD1 is a possible D gene (6 bases). In germline, CDR1 is LNHDA, CDR2 SQIVND (reference sequence). Trimming pared 1 base from V and 0 bases from J, leaving 16 bases between. The CDR3 sequence is 18 residues long.

The rearrangement joins TRBV7-3 to TRBJ2-3; 8 bases fit TRBD2. J gave up 2 bases and V 3 bases, and 4 bases lay outside the gene matches. There are 15 residues in the CDR3. CDR1 SGHTA and CDR2 FQGTGA come from the germline V gene. The CDR3 coding sequence is TGTGCCAGCAGCTTTAGCGGGGCCACCACAGATACGCAGTATTTT. Its translation is CASSFSGATTDTQYF.